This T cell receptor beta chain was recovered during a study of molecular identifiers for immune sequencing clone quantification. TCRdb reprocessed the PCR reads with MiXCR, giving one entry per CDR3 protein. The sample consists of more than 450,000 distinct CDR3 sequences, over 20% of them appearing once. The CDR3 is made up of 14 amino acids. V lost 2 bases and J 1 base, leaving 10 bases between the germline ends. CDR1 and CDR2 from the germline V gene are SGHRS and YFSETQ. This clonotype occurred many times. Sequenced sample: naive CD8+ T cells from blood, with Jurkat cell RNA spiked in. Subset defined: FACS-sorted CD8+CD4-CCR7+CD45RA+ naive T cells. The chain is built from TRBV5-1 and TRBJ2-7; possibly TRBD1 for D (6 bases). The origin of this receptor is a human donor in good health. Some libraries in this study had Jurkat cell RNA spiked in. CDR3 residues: CASSFAGVSYEQYF. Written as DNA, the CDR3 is TGCGCCAGCAGCTTCGCAGGGGTGTCCTACGAGCAGTACTTC.